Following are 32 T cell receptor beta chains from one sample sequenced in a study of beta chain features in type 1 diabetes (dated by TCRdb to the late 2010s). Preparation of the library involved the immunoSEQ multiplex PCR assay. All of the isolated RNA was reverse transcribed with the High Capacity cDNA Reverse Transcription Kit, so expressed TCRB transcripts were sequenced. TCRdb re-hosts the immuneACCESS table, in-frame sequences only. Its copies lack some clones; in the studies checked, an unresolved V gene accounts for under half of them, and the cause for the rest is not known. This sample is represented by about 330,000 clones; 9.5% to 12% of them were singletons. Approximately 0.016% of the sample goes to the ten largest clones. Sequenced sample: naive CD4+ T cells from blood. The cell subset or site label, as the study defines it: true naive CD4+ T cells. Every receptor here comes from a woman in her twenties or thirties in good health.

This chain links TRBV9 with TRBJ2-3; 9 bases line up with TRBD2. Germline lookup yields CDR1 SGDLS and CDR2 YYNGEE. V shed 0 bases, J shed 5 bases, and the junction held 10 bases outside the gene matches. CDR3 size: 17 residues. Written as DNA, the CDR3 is TGTGCCAGCAGCGTAGCAAATAGCGGGGGTCCGAGAGATACGCAGTATTTT. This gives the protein CASSVANSGGPRDTQYF.

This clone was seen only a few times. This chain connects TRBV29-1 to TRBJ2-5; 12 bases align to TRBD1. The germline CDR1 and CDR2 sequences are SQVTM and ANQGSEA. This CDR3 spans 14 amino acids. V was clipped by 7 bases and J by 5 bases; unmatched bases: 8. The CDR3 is CSAVRDRGPETQYF. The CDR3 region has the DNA TGCAGCGCGGTCCGGGACAGGGGGCCGGAGACCCAGTACTTC.

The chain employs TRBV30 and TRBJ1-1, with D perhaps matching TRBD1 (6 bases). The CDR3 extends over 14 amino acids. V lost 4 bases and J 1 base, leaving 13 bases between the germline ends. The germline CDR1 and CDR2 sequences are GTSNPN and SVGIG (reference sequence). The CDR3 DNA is TGTGCCTGGAACCACAGGGTGGGGAACACTGAAGCTTTCTTT. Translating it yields CAWNHRVGNTEAFF. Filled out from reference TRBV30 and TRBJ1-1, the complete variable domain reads SQTIHQWPATLVQPVGSPLSLECTVEGTSNPNLYWYRQAAGRGLQLLFYSVGIGQISSEVPQNLSASRPQDRQFILSSKKLLLSDSGFYLCAWNHRVGNTEAFFGQGTRLTVV.

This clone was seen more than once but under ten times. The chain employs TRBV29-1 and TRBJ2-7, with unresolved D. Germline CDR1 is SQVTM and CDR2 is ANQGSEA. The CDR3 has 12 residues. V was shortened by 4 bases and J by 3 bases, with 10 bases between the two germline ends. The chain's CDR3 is CSVAENSYEQYF. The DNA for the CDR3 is TGCAGCGTTGCAGAGAACAGCTACGAGCAGTACTTC.

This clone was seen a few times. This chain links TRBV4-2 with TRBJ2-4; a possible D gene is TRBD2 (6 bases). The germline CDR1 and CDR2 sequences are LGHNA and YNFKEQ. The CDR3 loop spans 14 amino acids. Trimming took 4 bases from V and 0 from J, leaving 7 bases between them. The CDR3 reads CASSPGLAKNIQYF. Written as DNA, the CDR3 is TGTGCCAGCAGCCCGGGACTAGCCAAAAACATTCAGTACTTC.

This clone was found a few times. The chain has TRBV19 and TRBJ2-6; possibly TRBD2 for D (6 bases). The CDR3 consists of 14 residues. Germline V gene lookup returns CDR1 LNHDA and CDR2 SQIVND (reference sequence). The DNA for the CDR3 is TGTGCAGGCGCGGAGCGGGCTGGGGCCAACGTCCTGACTTTC. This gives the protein CAGAERAGANVLTF.

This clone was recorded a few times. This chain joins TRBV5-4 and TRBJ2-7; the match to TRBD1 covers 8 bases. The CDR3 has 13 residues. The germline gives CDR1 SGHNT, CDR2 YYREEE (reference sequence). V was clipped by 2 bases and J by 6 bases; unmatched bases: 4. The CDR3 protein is CASSFGQGSEQYF. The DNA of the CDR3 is TGTGCCAGCAGCTTCGGACAGGGCTCCGAGCAGTACTTC.

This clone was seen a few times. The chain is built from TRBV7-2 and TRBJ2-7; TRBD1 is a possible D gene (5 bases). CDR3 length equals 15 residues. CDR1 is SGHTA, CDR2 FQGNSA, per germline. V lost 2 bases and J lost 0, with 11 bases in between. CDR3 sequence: CASSLQGALSYEQYF. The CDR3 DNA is TGTGCCAGCAGCTTACAAGGGGCTCTCTCCTACGAGCAGTACTTC. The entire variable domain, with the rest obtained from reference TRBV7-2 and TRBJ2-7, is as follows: GAGVSQSPSNKVTEKGKDVELRCDPISGHTALYWYRQSLGQGLEFLIYFQGNSAPDKSGLPSDRFSAERTGGSVSTLTIQRTQQEDSAVYLCASSLQGALSYEQYFGPGTRLTVT.

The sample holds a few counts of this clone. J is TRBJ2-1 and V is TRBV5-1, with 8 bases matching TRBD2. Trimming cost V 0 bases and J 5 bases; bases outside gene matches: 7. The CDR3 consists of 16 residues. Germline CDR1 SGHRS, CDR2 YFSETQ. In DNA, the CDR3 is TGCGCCAGCAGCTTGGTGGGCGGGAGGTCCAACAATGAGCAGTTCTTC. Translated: CASSLVGGRSNNEQFF.

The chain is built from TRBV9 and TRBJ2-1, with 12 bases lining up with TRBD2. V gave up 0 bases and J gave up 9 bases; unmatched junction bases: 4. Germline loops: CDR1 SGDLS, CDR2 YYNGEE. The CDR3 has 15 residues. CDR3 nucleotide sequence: TGTGCCAGCAGCGTAGGACTAGCGGGAGCAAGTGAGCAGTTCTTC. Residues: CASSVGLAGASEQFF.

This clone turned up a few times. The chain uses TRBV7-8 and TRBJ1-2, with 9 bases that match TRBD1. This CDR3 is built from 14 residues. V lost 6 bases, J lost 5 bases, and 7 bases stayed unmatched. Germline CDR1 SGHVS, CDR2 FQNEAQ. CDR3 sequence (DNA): TGTGCCAGCAGGGCAGGACAGGGGAAGTATGGCTACACCTTC. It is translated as CASRAGQGKYGYTF.

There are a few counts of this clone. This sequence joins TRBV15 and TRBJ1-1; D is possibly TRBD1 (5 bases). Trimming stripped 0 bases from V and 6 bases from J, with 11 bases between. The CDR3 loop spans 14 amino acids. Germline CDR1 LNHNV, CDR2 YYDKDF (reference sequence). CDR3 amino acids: CATSRDHGAAEAFF. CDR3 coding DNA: TGTGCCACCAGCAGAGATCATGGGGCTGCTGAAGCTTTCTTT.

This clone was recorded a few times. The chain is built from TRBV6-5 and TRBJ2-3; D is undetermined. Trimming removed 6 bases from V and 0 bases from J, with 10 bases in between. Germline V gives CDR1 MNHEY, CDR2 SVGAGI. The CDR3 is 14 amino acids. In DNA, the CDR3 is TGTGCCAGCAGGGAGATGATTAGCACAGATACGCAGTATTTT. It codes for CASREMISTDTQYF.

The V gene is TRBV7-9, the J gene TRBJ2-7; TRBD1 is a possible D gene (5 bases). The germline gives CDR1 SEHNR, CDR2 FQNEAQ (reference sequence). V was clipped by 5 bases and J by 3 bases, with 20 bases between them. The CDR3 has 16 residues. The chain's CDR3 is CASSPPQGGWGYEQYF. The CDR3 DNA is TGTGCCAGCAGCCCGCCCCAGGGCGGTTGGGGCTACGAGCAGTACTTC.

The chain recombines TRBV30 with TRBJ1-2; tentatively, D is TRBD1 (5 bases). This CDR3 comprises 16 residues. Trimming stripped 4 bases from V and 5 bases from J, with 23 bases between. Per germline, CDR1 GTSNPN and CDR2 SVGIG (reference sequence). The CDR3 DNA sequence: TGTGCCTGGAACCCGATCGGGACTCCAAAAGATTATGGCTACACCTTC. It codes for CAWNPIGTPKDYGYTF.

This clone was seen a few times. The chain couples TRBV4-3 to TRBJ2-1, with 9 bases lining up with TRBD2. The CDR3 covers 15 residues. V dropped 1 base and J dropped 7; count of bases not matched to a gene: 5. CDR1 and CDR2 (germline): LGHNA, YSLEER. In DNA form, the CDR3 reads TGCGCCAGCAGCCAAGTCGCTAGCGGGAAGAATGAGCAGTTCTTC. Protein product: CASSQVASGKNEQFF.

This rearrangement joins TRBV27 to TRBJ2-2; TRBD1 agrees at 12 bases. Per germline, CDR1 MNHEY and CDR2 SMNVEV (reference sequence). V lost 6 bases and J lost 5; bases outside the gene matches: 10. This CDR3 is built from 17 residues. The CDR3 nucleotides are TGTGCCAGCAGAAACCGGGACAGGGGGCGGTTAACCGGGGAGCTGTTTTTT. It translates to CASRNRDRGRLTGELFF.

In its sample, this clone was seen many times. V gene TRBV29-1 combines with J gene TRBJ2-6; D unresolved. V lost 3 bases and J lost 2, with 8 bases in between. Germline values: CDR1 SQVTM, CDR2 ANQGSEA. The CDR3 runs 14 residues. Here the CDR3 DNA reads TGCAGCGTTGACAGGTCGACTGGGGCCAACGTCCTGACTTTC. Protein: CSVDRSTGANVLTF.

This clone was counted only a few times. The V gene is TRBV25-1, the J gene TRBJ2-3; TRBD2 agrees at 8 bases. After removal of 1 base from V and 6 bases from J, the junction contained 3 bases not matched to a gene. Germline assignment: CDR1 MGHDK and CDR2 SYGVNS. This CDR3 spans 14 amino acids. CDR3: CASSEWPGGDTQYF. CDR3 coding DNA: TGTGCCAGCAGTGAATGGCCGGGGGGGGATACGCAGTATTTT.

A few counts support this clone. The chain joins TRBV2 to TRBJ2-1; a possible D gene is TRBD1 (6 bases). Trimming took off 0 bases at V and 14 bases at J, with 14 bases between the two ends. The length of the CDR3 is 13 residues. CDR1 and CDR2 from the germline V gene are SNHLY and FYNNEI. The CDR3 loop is CASSEAGARGKFF. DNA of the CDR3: TGTGCCAGCAGTGAAGCGGGGGCGAGAGGGAAGTTCTTC.

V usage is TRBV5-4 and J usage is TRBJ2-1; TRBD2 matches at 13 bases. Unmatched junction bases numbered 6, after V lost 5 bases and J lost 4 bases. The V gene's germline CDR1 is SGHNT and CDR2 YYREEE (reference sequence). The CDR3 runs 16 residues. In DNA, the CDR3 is TGTGCCAGCAGAACGGGACTAGCGGGACTATACAATGAGCAGTTCTTC. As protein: CASRTGLAGLYNEQFF.

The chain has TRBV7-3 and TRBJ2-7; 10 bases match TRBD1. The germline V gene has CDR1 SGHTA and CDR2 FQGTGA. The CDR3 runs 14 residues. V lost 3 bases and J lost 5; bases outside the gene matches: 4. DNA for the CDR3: TGTGCCAGCAGCTTGACAGGGGGCTTCGACGAGCAGTACTTC. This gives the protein CASSLTGGFDEQYF.

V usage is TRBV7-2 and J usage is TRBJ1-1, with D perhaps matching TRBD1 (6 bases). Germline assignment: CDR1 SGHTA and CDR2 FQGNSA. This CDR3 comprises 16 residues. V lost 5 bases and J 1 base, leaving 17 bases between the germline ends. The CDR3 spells CASSPDRPLGNTEAFF. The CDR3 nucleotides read TGTGCCAGCAGCCCCGACAGGCCCCTGGGGAACACTGAAGCTTTCTTT.

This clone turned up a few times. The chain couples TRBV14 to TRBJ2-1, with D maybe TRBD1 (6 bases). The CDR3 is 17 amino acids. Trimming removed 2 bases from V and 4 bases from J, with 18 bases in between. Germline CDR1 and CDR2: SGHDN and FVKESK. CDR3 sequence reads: CASSQWTGTPSYNEQFF. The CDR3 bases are TGTGCCAGCAGCCAATGGACCGGGACACCGTCTTACAATGAGCAGTTCTTC.

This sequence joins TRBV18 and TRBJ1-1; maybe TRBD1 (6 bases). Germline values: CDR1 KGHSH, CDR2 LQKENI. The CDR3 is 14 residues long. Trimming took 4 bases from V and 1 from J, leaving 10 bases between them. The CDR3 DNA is TGTGCCAGCTCACGGATAGGGGGGAACACTGAAGCTTTCTTT. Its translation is CASSRIGGNTEAFF.

The CDR3 region has the DNA TGTGCCAGCAGTTACTTACACAGGGGGAACACTGAAGCTTTCTTT. Its translation is CASSYLHRGNTEAFF. The chain uses TRBV6-5 and TRBJ1-1, with 7 positions matching TRBD1. CDR3 size: 15 residues. The V segment lost 1 base and the J segment 1 base; nucleotides outside the gene matches: 3. Germline CDR1 and CDR2: MNHEY and SVGAGI.

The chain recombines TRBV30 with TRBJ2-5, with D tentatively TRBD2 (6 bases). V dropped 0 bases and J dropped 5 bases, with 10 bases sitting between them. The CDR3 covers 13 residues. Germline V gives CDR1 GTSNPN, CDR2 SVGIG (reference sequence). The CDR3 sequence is CAWSVGGVETQYF. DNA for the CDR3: TGTGCCTGGAGTGTAGGAGGGGTTGAGACCCAGTACTTC.

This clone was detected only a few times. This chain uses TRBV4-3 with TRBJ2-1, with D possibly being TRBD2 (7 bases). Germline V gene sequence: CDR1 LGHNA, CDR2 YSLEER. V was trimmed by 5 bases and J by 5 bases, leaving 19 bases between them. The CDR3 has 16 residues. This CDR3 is CASSEGRGTGNNEQFF. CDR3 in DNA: TGCGCCAGCAGCGAGGGGAGGGGAACAGGGAACAATGAGCAGTTCTTC.

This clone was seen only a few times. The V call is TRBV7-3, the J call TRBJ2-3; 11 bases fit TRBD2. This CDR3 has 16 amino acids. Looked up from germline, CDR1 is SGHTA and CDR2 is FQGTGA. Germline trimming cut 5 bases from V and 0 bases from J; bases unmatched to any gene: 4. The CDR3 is CASSRRLAGSTDTQYF. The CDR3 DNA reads TGTGCCAGCAGCAGACGACTAGCGGGGAGCACAGATACGCAGTATTTT.

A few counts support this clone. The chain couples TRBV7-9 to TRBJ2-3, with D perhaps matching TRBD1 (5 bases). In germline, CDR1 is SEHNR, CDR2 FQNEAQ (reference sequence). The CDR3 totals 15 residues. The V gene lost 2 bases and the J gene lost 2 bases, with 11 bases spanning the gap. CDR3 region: CASSLTAGSTDTQYF. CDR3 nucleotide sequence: TGTGCCAGCAGCTTAACGGCAGGGTCCACAGATACGCAGTATTTT.

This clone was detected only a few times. In nucleotides, the CDR3 is TGTGCCAGCAGCGTAGCGACTTACAATGAGCAGTTCTTC. Translating gives CASSVATYNEQFF. V is TRBV9 and J is TRBJ2-1; D ambiguous. The CDR3 is made up of 13 amino acids. With 0 bases removed from V and 4 bases from J, the gap between germline ends came to 5 bases. Germline assignment: CDR1 SGDLS and CDR2 YYNGEE. Filled out from reference TRBV9 and TRBJ2-1, the complete variable domain reads DSGVTQTPKHLITATGQRVTLRCSPRSGDLSVYWYQQSLDQGLQFLIQYYNGEERAKGNILERFSAQQFPDLHSELNLSSLELGDSALYFCASSVATYNEQFFGPGTRLTVL.

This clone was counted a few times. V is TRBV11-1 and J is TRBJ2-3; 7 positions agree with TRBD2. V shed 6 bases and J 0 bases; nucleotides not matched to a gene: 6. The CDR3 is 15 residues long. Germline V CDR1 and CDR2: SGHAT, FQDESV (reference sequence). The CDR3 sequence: CASSPSGSSTDTQYF. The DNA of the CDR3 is TGTGCCAGCAGTCCTAGCGGTTCTAGCACAGATACGCAGTATTTT.